This TCR beta chain was identified in a study of T cell responses to AZD1222 COVID-19 vaccine. Study outcomes and limitations: White British people made up most donors, females outnumbered males, and clonal diversity was possibly underestimated.

Assay used: immunoSEQ multiplex PCR; TCRdb lists only in-frame clones, some missing. The repertoire has about 78,000 clones, 88% of them found once; the top ten carry more than 5%. The CDR3 extends over 12 amino acids. V lost 6 bases, J lost 1 base, and 6 bases lay in between. Germline V gene data show CDR1 as MNHNS and CDR2 as SASEGT. As for this clone: As yet, its antigen is unknown.

The J gene is TRBJ1-1, the V gene TRBV6-1; D uncertain. This material consisted of peripheral blood, taken on day 0 of MenACWY control vaccination. This sequence originates from an adult in good health. This CDR3 reads CASSRPNTEAFF. The CDR3 DNA reads TGTGCCAGCAGCCGGCCGAACACTGAAGCTTTCTTT.